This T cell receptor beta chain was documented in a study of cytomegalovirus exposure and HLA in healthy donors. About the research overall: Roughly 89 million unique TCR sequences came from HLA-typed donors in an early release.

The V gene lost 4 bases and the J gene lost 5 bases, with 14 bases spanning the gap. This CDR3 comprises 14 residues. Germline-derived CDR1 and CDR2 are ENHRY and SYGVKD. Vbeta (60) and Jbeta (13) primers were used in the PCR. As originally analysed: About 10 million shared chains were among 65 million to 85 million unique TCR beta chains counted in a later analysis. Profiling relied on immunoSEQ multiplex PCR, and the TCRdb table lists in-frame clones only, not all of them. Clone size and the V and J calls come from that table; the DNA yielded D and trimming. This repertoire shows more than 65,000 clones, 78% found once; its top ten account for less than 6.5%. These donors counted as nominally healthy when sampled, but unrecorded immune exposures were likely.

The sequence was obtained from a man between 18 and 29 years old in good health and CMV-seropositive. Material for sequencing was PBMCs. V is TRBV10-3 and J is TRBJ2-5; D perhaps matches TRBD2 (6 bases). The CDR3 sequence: CAISAGSLLETQYF. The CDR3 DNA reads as TGTGCCATCAGTGCCGGGAGCCTACTGGAGACCCAGTACTTC.